These 30 T cell receptor beta chains came from one sample sequenced in a study of blood T cell repertoires in COVID-19. The protocol was immunoSEQ multiplex PCR, while the TCRdb copy is restricted to in-frame clones and leaves out a portion. The table has about 73,000 clones, roughly 82% seen once. The sequenced sample consisted of peripheral blood. Receptors were obtained from a woman aged 55-75 years with acute or convalescent COVID-19.

The J gene is TRBJ2-1, the V gene TRBV2, with 9 bases identical to TRBD2. From germline, CDR1 is SNHLY and CDR2 FYNNEI. Germline trimming cut 8 bases from V and 9 bases from J; bases unmatched to any gene: 8. CDR3 length equals 13 residues. CDR3 coding DNA: TGTGCCAGCGACAGCCTTAGCGGGAGTGAGCAGTTCTTC. Protein sequence: CASDSLSGSEQFF.

The rearrangement links TRBV11-2 to TRBJ2-2; D possibly corresponds to TRBD1 (5 bases). Trimming left V 6 bases short and J 6 bases short, with 23 bases between. Germline CDR1 and CDR2: SGHAT and FQNNGV. The CDR3 sequence is 17 residues long. The CDR3 DNA reads TGTGCCAGCAGGTTAACTATCAGGGATGGGAAGGCCGGGGAGCTGTTTTTT. Translating it yields CASRLTIRDGKAGELFF.

J is TRBJ1-3 and V is TRBV28; 11 positions agree with TRBD1. Germline V gene data show CDR1 as MDHEN and CDR2 as SYDVKM. V gave up 6 bases and J gave up 4 bases; unmatched junction bases: 17. The CDR3 length is 19 residues. The CDR3 DNA follows: TGTGCCAGCAGCAACCTCCGGGACAGGGGGGATTCAGGAGGAAACACCATATATTTT. It specifies CASSNLRDRGDSGGNTIYF. The full variable domain, in which reference TRBV28 and TRBJ1-3 provide the parts outside the CDR3, is DVKVTQSSRYLVKRTGEKVFLECVQDMDHENMFWYRQDPGLGLRLIYFSYDVKMKEKGDIPEGYSVSREKKERFSLILESASTNQTSMYLCASSNLRDRGDSGGNTIYFGEGSWLTVV.

This chain links TRBV14 with TRBJ2-7; 14 bases agree with TRBD2. Germline lookup yields CDR1 SGHDN and CDR2 FVKESK. J gave up 6 bases and V 4 bases, and 11 bases lay outside the gene matches. The CDR3 contains 17 residues. The DNA for the CDR3 is TGTGCCAGCAGCCTATGGACTAGCGGGAGGCAGGATGGCGAGCAGTACTTC. Translated: CASSLWTSGRQDGEQYF. The full variable domain, with the rest looked up from reference TRBV14 and TRBJ2-7, is EAGVTQFPSHSVIEKGQTVTLRCDPISGHDNLYWYRRVMGKEIKFLLHFVKESKQDESGMPNNRFLAERTGGTYSTLKVQPAELEDSGVYFCASSLWTSGRQDGEQYFGPGTRLTVT.

The V call is TRBV15, the J call TRBJ1-1; 11 bases are a match to TRBD1. CDR3 length equals 19 residues. J gave up 0 bases and V 0 bases, and 9 bases lay outside the gene matches. Looked up from germline, CDR1 is LNHNV and CDR2 is YYDKDF (reference sequence). The CDR3 reads CATSRDNTGTGGMNTEAFF. CDR3 DNA: TGTGCCACCAGCAGAGATAACACCGGGACAGGGGGGATGAACACTGAAGCTTTCTTT. The full variable domain, completed using reference TRBV15 and TRBJ1-1, is DAMVIQNPRYQVTQFGKPVTLSCSQTLNHNVMYWYQQKSSQAPKLLFHYYDKDFNNEADTPDNFQSRRPNTSFCFLDIRSPGLGDTAMYLCATSRDNTGTGGMNTEAFFGQGTRLTVV.

This chain joins TRBV14 and TRBJ1-2; 10 positions agree with TRBD1. Germline CDR1 reads SGHDN; CDR2 reads FVKESK. With V trimmed by 4 bases and J by 2 bases, 7 bases remained unmatched. The CDR3 sequence is 16 residues long. This chain's CDR3 is CASSRGQGMLNYGYTF. Here the CDR3 DNA reads TGTGCCAGCAGCCGGGGACAGGGGATGTTAAACTATGGCTACACCTTC. Supplemented by reference TRBV14 and TRBJ1-2, the full variable domain reads EAGVTQFPSHSVIEKGQTVTLRCDPISGHDNLYWYRRVMGKEIKFLLHFVKESKQDESGMPNNRFLAERTGGTYSTLKVQPAELEDSGVYFCASSRGQGMLNYGYTFGSGTRLTVV.

This rearrangement joins TRBV9 to TRBJ2-3; 9 bases fit TRBD2. The V gene end was trimmed by 1 base and the J gene end by 3 bases; junction bases not matched to a gene: 6. The CDR3 runs 16 residues. Germline lookup yields CDR1 SGDLS and CDR2 YYNGEE. Here the CDR3 reads CASSVPSGKGTDTQYF. CDR3 coding DNA: TGTGCCAGCAGCGTACCTAGCGGGAAAGGAACAGATACGCAGTATTTT.

The rearrangement links TRBV5-4 to TRBJ1-1, with 9 nucleotides matching TRBD1. With 3 bases clipped from V and 2 bases from J, the junction kept 2 bases outside the gene matches. The CDR3 length is 14 residues. Germline CDR1 SGHNT, CDR2 YYREEE (reference sequence). The CDR3 is CASSSGQGNTEAFF. The CDR3 DNA reads as TGTGCCAGCAGCTCGGGACAGGGAAACACTGAAGCTTTCTTT. The variable domain in full, completed from reference TRBV5-4 and TRBJ1-1, reads ETGVTQSPTHLIKTRGQQVTLRCSSQSGHNTVSWYQQALGQGPQFIFQYYREEENGRGNFPPRFSGLQFPNYSSELNVNALELDDSALYLCASSSGQGNTEAFFGQGTRLTVV.

This rearrangement joins TRBV5-1 to TRBJ1-3; D is perhaps TRBD1 (6 bases). There are 17 residues in the CDR3. CDR1 is SGHRS and CDR2 is YFSETQ in the germline V gene. V lost 3 bases, J lost 0 bases, and 16 bases lay in between. The CDR3 sequence is CASSYDGGANSGNTIYF. CDR3 sequence (DNA): TGCGCCAGCAGCTACGACGGGGGGGCCAACTCTGGAAACACCATATATTTT.

V is TRBV11-1 and J is TRBJ1-6, with D possibly TRBD1 on 5 matching bases. The germline V gene has CDR1 SGHAT and CDR2 FQDESV (reference sequence). The CDR3 covers 13 residues. V was trimmed by 4 bases and J by 15 bases, leaving 16 bases between them. CDR3 in amino acids: CASSSKQVQRLHF. DNA for the CDR3: TGTGCCAGCAGCTCTAAACAGGTGCAACGCCTCCACTTT.

The gene calls are TRBV27 and TRBJ1-3; D is uncertain. CDR3 length: 14 amino acids. CDR1 and CDR2 (germline): MNHEY, SMNVEV (reference sequence). The V gene lost 4 bases and the J gene lost 4 bases, with 11 bases spanning the gap. CDR3 sequence (DNA): TGTGCCAGCAGTTCATTCTCAGGAGGAAACACCATATATTTT. It is translated as CASSSFSGGNTIYF.

The chain recombines TRBV3-1 (or the pseudogene TRBV3-2) with TRBJ1-1; weak D call: TRBD1 (6 bases). With 4 bases removed from V and 4 bases from J, the gap between germline ends came to 10 bases. Germline CDR1 reads LGHDT; CDR2 reads YNNKEL (reference sequence). The CDR3 loop spans 13 amino acids. CDR3 amino acids: CASSPTGTTEAFF. CDR3 DNA: TGTGCCAGCAGCCCAACAGGGACCACTGAAGCTTTCTTT.

This chain joins TRBV4-2 and TRBJ2-2; 9 positions match TRBD2. The germline gives CDR1 LGHNA, CDR2 YNFKEQ. Trimming at V came to 0 bases and at J to 5 bases, leaving 7 bases not matched to a gene. The CDR3 spans 17 residues. This CDR3 is CASSQDRASGITGELFF. The CDR3 DNA follows: TGTGCCAGCAGCCAAGATCGCGCTAGCGGGATAACCGGGGAGCTGTTTTTT.

This chain joins TRBV7-2 and TRBJ1-4; 7 positions match TRBD1. The V gene's germline CDR1 is SGHTA and CDR2 FQGNSA. The CDR3 length is 13 residues. J lost 8 bases, V lost 4 bases, and 4 bases had no gene match. The CDR3: CASSSKQGEKLFF. CDR3 sequence (DNA): TGTGCCAGCAGCTCGAAACAGGGGGAAAAACTGTTTTTT.

This sequence joins TRBV5-6 and TRBJ1-4, with 8 positions matching TRBD1. After removal of 1 base from V and 8 bases from J, the junction contained 10 bases not matched to a gene. Per germline, CDR1 SGHDT and CDR2 YYEEEE. The CDR3 runs to 16 residues. The chain's CDR3 is CASSLSGGRRREKLFF. In DNA, the CDR3 is TGTGCCAGCAGCTTGTCAGGGGGCCGTCGCCGAGAAAAACTGTTTTTT.

V and J are TRBV18 and TRBJ1-3; D is perhaps TRBD1 (6 bases). Germline V gives CDR1 KGHSH, CDR2 LQKENI. V was clipped by 4 bases and J by 0 bases, with 16 bases between them. The CDR3 covers 17 residues. CDR3 coding DNA: TGTGCCAGCTCACTCCAACGACAGGCTCTCTCTGGAAACACCATATATTTT. Its translation: CASSLQRQALSGNTIYF.

The V gene is TRBV5-6, the J gene TRBJ2-7; D remains unclear. The V gene lost 0 bases and the J gene lost 0 bases, with 10 bases spanning the gap. CDR3 length equals 15 residues. Germline CDR1 SGHDT, CDR2 YYEEEE. The CDR3 DNA is TGTGCCAGCAGCTTGGGAGCGCTTAGCTCCTACGAGCAGTACTTC. This codes for CASSLGALSSYEQYF.

The chain carries TRBV30 and TRBJ1-5; TRBD1 agrees at 8 bases. The V gene's germline CDR1 is GTSNPN and CDR2 SVGIG (reference sequence). With 5 bases clipped from V and 7 bases from J, the junction kept 7 bases outside the gene matches. This CDR3 region has 13 residues. The CDR3 here is CAWGQGARQPQHF. In nucleotides, the CDR3 is TGTGCCTGGGGCCAGGGGGCTCGGCAGCCCCAGCATTTT.

The chain carries TRBV6-5 and TRBJ2-3; 13 nucleotides match TRBD2. Germline V gene data show CDR1 as MNHEY and CDR2 as SVGAGI. This CDR3 spans 15 amino acids. Germline trimming cut 6 bases from V and 9 bases from J; bases unmatched to any gene: 9. CDR3 in amino acids: CASRGTSGGANTQYF. In DNA, the CDR3 is TGTGCCAGCAGGGGAACTAGCGGGGGGGCGAACACGCAGTATTTT.

The V gene is TRBV9, the J gene TRBJ2-1; 8 positions agree with TRBD1. This CDR3 spans 16 amino acids. Trimming removed 3 bases from V and 5 bases from J; junction bases left unmatched: 10. Germline V gene data show CDR1 as SGDLS and CDR2 as YYNGEE. CDR3 loop: CASSATGTGFNNEQFF. The DNA of the CDR3 is TGTGCCAGCAGCGCCACCGGGACAGGATTTAACAATGAGCAGTTCTTC.

The chain is built from TRBV5-6 and TRBJ2-1, with D perhaps matching TRBD1 (5 bases). Trimming stripped 0 bases from V and 6 bases from J, with 16 bases between. The CDR3 is 16 amino acids. CDR1 is SGHDT, CDR2 YYEEEE, per germline. In DNA form, the CDR3 reads TGTGCCAGCAGCTTGGTTCGATGGGGCGGAATCAATGAGCAGTTCTTC. Encoded protein: CASSLVRWGGINEQFF.

This chain uses TRBV11-2 with TRBJ1-6, with D possibly TRBD1 on 5 matching bases. Trimming shortened V by 5 bases and J by 10 bases, and 21 bases separated the two germline ends. This CDR3 contains 16 residues. CDR1 SGHAT and CDR2 FQNNGV come from the germline V gene. The CDR3 nucleotides are TGTGCCAGCAGCGCTCGCGGGACTTCAAGGGCCTCACCCCTCCACTTT. Residues: CASSARGTSRASPLHF.

The chain has TRBV25-1 and TRBJ2-7; TRBD2 matches at 7 bases. The V gene's germline CDR1 is MGHDK and CDR2 SYGVNS. The length of the CDR3 is 14 residues. V was clipped by 4 bases and J by 3 bases; unmatched bases: 6. The CDR3 DNA is TGTGCCAGCAGTGGTGGGGGGGGTATCTACGAGCAGTACTTC. This codes for CASSGGGGIYEQYF.

This clone was seen just once. This sequence joins TRBV7-2 and TRBJ1-1, with 10 bases aligning to TRBD1. This CDR3 contains 16 residues. J was trimmed by 7 bases and V by 0 bases; bases with no gene match: 8. CDR1 is SGHTA, CDR2 FQGNSA, per germline. The CDR3 reads CASSLALTGGKIEAFF. CDR3 DNA: TGTGCCAGCAGCTTAGCGCTGACAGGGGGCAAGATTGAAGCTTTCTTT.

The genes are TRBV7-9 and TRBJ1-5; D perhaps matches TRBD1 (6 bases). With 5 bases removed from V and 6 bases from J, the gap between germline ends came to 14 bases. Germline CDR1 SEHNR, CDR2 FQNEAQ (reference sequence). This CDR3 has 14 amino acids. DNA for the CDR3: TGTGCCAGCAGCCCAGAAACAGGGCGTCAGCCCCAGCATTTT. It encodes CASSPETGRQPQHF.

V and J are TRBV14 and TRBJ1-1; D ambiguous. CDR3 length: 14 residues. The V and J ends lost 3 bases and 0 bases respectively, with 8 bases between them. Per the germline V gene, CDR1 is SGHDN and CDR2 is FVKESK. CDR3 sequence (DNA): TGTGCCAGCAGCCAGGCGGGCATGAACACTGAAGCTTTCTTT. This encodes CASSQAGMNTEAFF.

The rearrangement joins TRBV7-8 to TRBJ2-7; TRBD2 aligns across 9 bases. The CDR3 totals 14 residues. Per germline, CDR1 SGHVS and CDR2 FQNEAQ. J gave up 7 bases and V 0 bases, and 4 bases lay outside the gene matches. Written as DNA, the CDR3 is TGTGCCAGCAGCTTAGCCGGACTAGCGCGGGAGCAGTACTTC. Amino acids: CASSLAGLAREQYF.

V is TRBV30 and J is TRBJ2-2; D call uncertain. The V gene lost 2 bases and the J gene lost 6 bases, with 10 bases spanning the gap. The CDR3 sequence is 13 residues long. Germline CDR1 GTSNPN, CDR2 SVGIG (reference sequence). Here the CDR3 reads CAWSNLLAGELFF. The CDR3, as DNA: TGTGCCTGGAGTAATCTTTTAGCCGGGGAGCTGTTTTTT.

The CDR3 region has the DNA TGTGCCACCAGCGGGGGCCCTAACTACTCTGGAAACACCATATATTTT. It encodes CATSGGPNYSGNTIYF. The chain recombines TRBV15 with TRBJ1-3, with a weak D call TRBD1 (6 bases). V was clipped by 5 bases and J by 0 bases, with 14 bases between them. CDR1 is LNHNV, CDR2 YYDKDF, per germline (reference sequence). The CDR3 is made up of 16 amino acids.

J is TRBJ1-3 and V is TRBV7-8; 8 nucleotides agree with TRBD1. From germline, CDR1 is SGHVS and CDR2 FQNEAQ. CDR3 length equals 17 residues. Trimming at V came to 1 base and at J to 5 bases, leaving 10 bases not matched to a gene. The chain's CDR3 is CASSLGIWQGARNTIYF. The CDR3 DNA reads TGTGCCAGCAGCTTAGGCATCTGGCAGGGGGCAAGAAACACCATATATTTT.